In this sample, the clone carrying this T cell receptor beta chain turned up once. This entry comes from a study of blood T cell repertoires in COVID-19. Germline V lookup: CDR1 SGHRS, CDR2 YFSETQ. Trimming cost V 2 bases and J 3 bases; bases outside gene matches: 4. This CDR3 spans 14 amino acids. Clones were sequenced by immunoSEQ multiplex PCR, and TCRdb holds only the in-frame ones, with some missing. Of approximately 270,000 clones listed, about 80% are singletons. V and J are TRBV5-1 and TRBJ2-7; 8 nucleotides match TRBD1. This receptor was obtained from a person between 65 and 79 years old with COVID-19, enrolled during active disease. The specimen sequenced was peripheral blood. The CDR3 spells CASSFQGANYEQYF. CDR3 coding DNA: TGCGCCAGCAGCTTCCAGGGGGCAAACTACGAGCAGTACTTC.